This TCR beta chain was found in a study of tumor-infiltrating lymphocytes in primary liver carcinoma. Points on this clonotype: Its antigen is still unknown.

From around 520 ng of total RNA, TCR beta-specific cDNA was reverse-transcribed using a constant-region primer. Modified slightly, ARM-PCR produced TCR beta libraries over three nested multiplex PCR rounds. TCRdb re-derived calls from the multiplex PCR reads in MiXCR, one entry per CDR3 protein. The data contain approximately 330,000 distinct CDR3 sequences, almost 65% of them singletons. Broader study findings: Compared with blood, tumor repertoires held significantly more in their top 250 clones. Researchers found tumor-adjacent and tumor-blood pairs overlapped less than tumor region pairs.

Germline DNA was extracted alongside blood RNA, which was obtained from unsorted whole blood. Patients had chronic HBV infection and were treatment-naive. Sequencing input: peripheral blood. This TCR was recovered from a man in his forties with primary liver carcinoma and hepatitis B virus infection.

In DNA, the CDR3 is TGCGCCAGCAGCTTGGTGGCGGGGGGCAATCAGCCCCAGCATTTT. It codes for CASSLVAGGNQPQHF. The chain links TRBV5-1 to TRBJ1-5; the D gene is possibly TRBD1 (5 bases). The germline CDR1 and CDR2 sequences are SGHRS and YFSETQ. Between the trimmed V and J ends, which lost 0 bases and 2 bases, there was a span of 9 bases. The length of the CDR3 is 15 residues.